These 24 T cell receptor beta chains originate from one sample sequenced in a study of blood T cell repertoires in COVID-19. The table came from immunoSEQ multiplex PCR; TCRdb's copy has only in-frame clones and leaves some out. This table holds around 190,000 clones, over 75% found once. The sample comprised peripheral blood. These receptors all stem from a man between 70 and 80 years old with active or convalescent COVID-19.

V gene TRBV6-2 or TRBV6-3 combines with J gene TRBJ1-1, with D possibly TRBD1 on 5 matching bases. Between the trimmed V and J ends, which lost 2 bases and 6 bases, there was a span of 13 bases. The germline V gene encodes CDR1 MNHEY and CDR2 SVGEGT. CDR3 length: 14 amino acids. Here the CDR3 reads CASSYPAGRAEAFF. The CDR3 DNA reads TGTGCCAGCAGTTACCCCGCAGGGAGGGCTGAAGCTTTCTTT.

The chain carries TRBV30 and TRBJ1-2; D is perhaps TRBD1 (5 bases). Looked up from germline, CDR1 is GTSNPN and CDR2 is SVGIG (reference sequence). This CDR3 has 14 residues. V lost 3 bases to trimming and J lost 7 bases, with 18 bases between them. CDR3 in amino acids: CAWRGHRGYGGYTF. In DNA form, the CDR3 reads TGTGCCTGGAGGGGGCATAGGGGTTATGGTGGCTACACCTTC.

The chain links TRBV29-1 to TRBJ2-3; D perhaps matches TRBD1 (6 bases). V gave up 3 bases and J gave up 0 bases, with 7 bases separating them. Germline V lookup: CDR1 SQVTM, CDR2 ANQGSEA. The length of the CDR3 is 13 residues. The CDR3 nucleotides are TGCAGCGTTGACAGGGGAAGCACAGATACGCAGTATTTT. Amino acid sequence: CSVDRGSTDTQYF.

V gene TRBV10-1 combines with J gene TRBJ2-7; D perhaps matches TRBD2 (6 bases). CDR1 is WNHNN and CDR2 is SYGVQD in the germline V gene (reference sequence). CDR3 length: 15 amino acids. The V and J ends lost 6 bases and 3 bases respectively, with 18 bases between them. CDR3 DNA: TGCGCCAGCAGGACCCCGGACGGGGGTTTCTACGAGCAGTACTTC. Its protein is CASRTPDGGFYEQYF.

This chain joins TRBV29-1 and TRBJ2-1, with 8 bases identical to TRBD1. J was trimmed by 8 bases and V by 6 bases; bases with no gene match: 9. Germline V gene data show CDR1 as SQVTM and CDR2 as ANQGSEA. The CDR3 has 13 residues. The CDR3 nucleotides read TGCAGCGTCCTACAGGGGGTGGGCCATGAGCAGTTCTTC. Its translation is CSVLQGVGHEQFF.

This clone was picked up a small number of times. The J gene is TRBJ1-5, the V gene TRBV28, with D possibly TRBD1 on 5 matching bases. CDR1 MDHEN and CDR2 SYDVKM come from the germline V gene. The V and J ends lost 9 bases and 1 base respectively, with 13 bases between them. This CDR3 is 14 amino acids long. The CDR3 nucleotides are TGTGCCAGTCTCATACGGGGGAGCAATCAGCCCCAGCATTTT. Translating it yields CASLIRGSNQPQHF.

This clone occurred once. V gene TRBV24-1 combines with J gene TRBJ1-5; perhaps TRBD1 as D (5 bases). The CDR3 has 12 residues. Trimming pared 2 bases from V and 9 bases from J, leaving 7 bases between. Per germline, CDR1 KGHDR and CDR2 SFDVKD. In DNA form, the CDR3 reads TGTGCCACCAGTGATTCGGGGGGGCCCCAGCATTTT. Translating it yields CATSDSGGPQHF.

V is TRBV27 and J is TRBJ1-6, with 9 bases lining up with TRBD1. This CDR3 has 14 residues. V was pared by 0 bases and J by 12 bases, with 3 bases of the junction left unmatched. Germline lookup yields CDR1 MNHEY and CDR2 SMNVEV (reference sequence). The CDR3 nucleotides are TGTGCCAGCAGTTTATCGGGACAGGGTGTACCCCTCCACTTT. It translates to CASSLSGQGVPLHF.

The chain recombines TRBV6-5 with TRBJ1-6; 9 nucleotides match TRBD1. V lost 6 bases to trimming and J lost 5 bases; unmatched junction nucleotides: 2. CDR1 and CDR2 (germline): MNHEY, SVGAGI. The CDR3 runs 14 residues. CDR3 protein: CASRWTGDNSPLHF. CDR3 DNA sequence: TGTGCCAGCAGGTGGACAGGGGATAATTCACCCCTCCACTTT.

The sample holds a few counts of this clone. The chain carries TRBV6-5 and TRBJ1-2; D might be TRBD1 (5 bases). This CDR3 is 14 amino acids long. The V and J ends lost 6 bases and 1 base respectively, with 12 bases between them. Germline V gene data show CDR1 as MNHEY and CDR2 as SVGAGI. The DNA for the CDR3 is TGTGCCAGCAGGCGGGACTTGGATAACTATGGCTACACCTTC. This sequence encodes CASRRDLDNYGYTF.

Of note for this clone: This same CDR3 is encoded by further DNA sequences in the sample. V gene TRBV29-1 combines with J gene TRBJ1-3; no definite D call. Trimming removed 4 bases from V and 1 base from J, with 5 bases in between. From germline, CDR1 is SQVTM and CDR2 ANQGSEA. There are 12 residues in the CDR3. The CDR3 is CSVVSSGNTIYF. As DNA, the CDR3 is TGCAGCGTTGTCTCTTCTGGAAACACCATATATTTT.

Notes on this clone: The same CDR3 also results from other DNA sequences found in this sample. The chain couples TRBV12-3 or TRBV12-4 to TRBJ1-1, with D unresolved. The CDR3 extends over 13 amino acids. V was shortened by 4 bases and J by 2 bases, with 8 bases between the two germline ends. CDR3 nucleotides: TGTGCCAGCAGTTACGACTCCAACACTGAAGCTTTCTTT. This translates into CASSYDSNTEAFF.

The rearrangement uses TRBV6-6 and TRBJ2-1; TRBD2 aligns across 9 bases. Losses at the gene ends were 5 bases for V and 4 bases for J; bases not matched to a gene: 3. Germline V gene data show CDR1 as MNHNY and CDR2 as SVGAGI (reference sequence). CDR3 length: 14 amino acids. CDR3 nucleotide sequence: TGTGCCAGCAGTGGGGCGGGAGGGTACAATGAGCAGTTCTTC. Protein product: CASSGAGGYNEQFF.

The gene calls are TRBV19 and TRBJ1-2; D is undetermined. Germline V CDR1 and CDR2: LNHDA, SQIVND (reference sequence). Trimming removed 3 bases from V and 0 bases from J, with 8 bases in between. The CDR3 is 14 amino acids. CDR3: CASSMRDSNYGYTF. Written as DNA, the CDR3 is TGTGCCAGTAGTATGAGGGATTCTAACTATGGCTACACCTTC. The full variable domain, with the rest looked up from reference TRBV19 and TRBJ1-2, is DGGITQSPKYLFRKEGQNVTLSCEQNLNHDAMYWYRQDPGQGLRLIYYSQIVNDFQKGDIAEGYSVSREKKESFPLTVTSAQKNPTAFYLCASSMRDSNYGYTFGSGTRLTVV.

V usage is TRBV6-2 or TRBV6-3 and J usage is TRBJ1-1; D gene ambiguous. The CDR3 loop spans 12 amino acids. Trimming cost V 2 bases and J 5 bases, with 6 bases left between them. The germline gives CDR1 MNHEY, CDR2 SVGEGT. In DNA, the CDR3 is TGTGCCAGCAGTTACATGAGAACTGAAGCTTTCTTT. It translates to CASSYMRTEAFF.

V usage is TRBV15 and J usage is TRBJ1-1; the D gene is possibly TRBD1 (6 bases). With 1 base removed from V and 0 bases from J, the gap between germline ends came to 6 bases. The germline V gene has CDR1 LNHNV and CDR2 YYDKDF (reference sequence). The CDR3 spans 14 residues. CDR3 in amino acids: CATSRGGLNTEAFF. The CDR3 nucleotides read TGTGCCACCAGCAGAGGGGGGCTGAACACTGAAGCTTTCTTT.

The table lists this clone with a few counts. This chain uses TRBV18 with TRBJ2-1; 7 bases line up with TRBD2. The CDR3 has 12 residues. From germline, CDR1 is KGHSH and CDR2 LQKENI. V lost 2 bases to trimming and J lost 9 bases; unmatched junction nucleotides: 1. The CDR3 region has the DNA TGTGCCAGCTCACCAGGGGGGGGTGAGCAGTTCTTC. Residues: CASSPGGGEQFF.

The chain carries TRBV19 and TRBJ1-5, with no clear D. CDR1 is LNHDA, CDR2 SQIVND, per germline (reference sequence). Trimming cost V 5 bases and J 4 bases, with 18 bases left between them. The CDR3 spans 16 residues. The chain's CDR3 is CASSLGVQALNQPQHF. The CDR3 nucleotides are TGTGCCAGTAGTTTGGGAGTGCAGGCCCTAAATCAGCCCCAGCATTTT. Combining the CDR3 with reference TRBV19 and TRBJ1-5 gives the whole variable domain DGGITQSPKYLFRKEGQNVTLSCEQNLNHDAMYWYRQDPGQGLRLIYYSQIVNDFQKGDIAEGYSVSREKKESFPLTVTSAQKNPTAFYLCASSLGVQALNQPQHFGDGTRLSIL.

This clone appeared once. The CDR3 loop is CASRNMGLAGGNEQFF. DNA for the CDR3: TGTGCCAGTAGGAACATGGGACTAGCGGGAGGGAATGAGCAGTTCTTC. V usage is TRBV19 and J usage is TRBJ2-1; 16 nucleotides match TRBD2. Germline V lookup: CDR1 LNHDA, CDR2 SQIVND (reference sequence). The CDR3 is 16 amino acids. The V and J ends lost 6 bases and 7 bases, in that order; junction bases with no gene match: 6.

V and J are TRBV7-2 and TRBJ2-1; D is perhaps TRBD1 (6 bases). There are 14 residues in the CDR3. Deletions cut 3 bases from V and 4 bases from J, with 10 bases between. The V gene's germline CDR1 is SGHTA and CDR2 FQGNSA. The DNA of the CDR3 is TGTGCCAGCAGCTTCCCAGGGGTTTACAATGAGCAGTTCTTC. Residues: CASSFPGVYNEQFF.

The chain joins TRBV5-5 to TRBJ2-1; perhaps TRBD1 as D (5 bases). The CDR3 contains 20 residues. Germline values: CDR1 SGHKS, CDR2 YYEKEE (reference sequence). V lost 0 bases and J lost 0, with 22 bases in between. CDR3: CASSLDGRVGASSSYNEQFF. The DNA for the CDR3 is TGTGCCAGCAGCTTGGATGGTCGAGTAGGGGCCTCAAGCTCCTACAATGAGCAGTTCTTC.

V usage is TRBV28 and J usage is TRBJ2-1; 8 nucleotides align to TRBD2. Germline V lookup: CDR1 MDHEN, CDR2 SYDVKM. With V trimmed by 10 bases and J by 2 bases, 10 bases remained unmatched. This CDR3 comprises 15 residues. CDR3 coding DNA: TGTGCCACGTCCGGGGCGGGGGGCACCTACAATGAGCAGTTCTTC. Translating gives CATSGAGGTYNEQFF.

The chain joins TRBV7-3 to TRBJ1-1; 8 bases match TRBD1. V lost 3 bases, J lost 11 bases, and 8 bases stayed unmatched. The germline gives CDR1 SGHTA, CDR2 FQGTGA. The CDR3 contains 13 residues. DNA of the CDR3: TGTGCCAGCAGCTTGCTCTCCAGGGGGCGGGCTTTCTTT. Residues: CASSLLSRGRAFF. Drawing the rest from reference TRBV7-3 and TRBJ1-1, the complete variable domain is GAGVSQTPSNKVTEKGKYVELRCDPISGHTALYWYRQSLGQGPEFLIYFQGTGAADDSGLPNDRFFAVRPEGSVSTLKIQRTERGDSAVYLCASSLLSRGRAFFGQGTRLTVV.

V is TRBV27 and J is TRBJ2-7; tentatively, D is TRBD2 (5 bases). The germline V gene has CDR1 MNHEY and CDR2 SMNVEV (reference sequence). With 5 bases removed from V and 2 bases from J, the gap between germline ends came to 16 bases. The CDR3 runs 15 residues. The CDR3 sequence: CASSLRGLRAYEQYF. The DNA for the CDR3 is TGTGCCAGCAGTCTCCGCGGACTTAGGGCCTACGAGCAGTACTTC.